This entry describes one T cell receptor beta chain. No antigen is known for it. CDR1 SGHTA and CDR2 FQGTGA come from the germline V gene. The CDR3 is 13 residues long. The junction had 5 bases not matched to a gene; V was cut back by 2 bases and J by 10 bases. The record originates from a study of pediatric ulcerative colitis. Turning to the study itself: Most patients had pancolitis, and two had left-sided colitis. Findings and caveats of the study: A couple of rectal clonotypes were found only in ulcerative colitis patients, all of them.

Each sample received Survey-level depth of up to 500,000 reads. The repertoire was sequenced with immunoSEQ multiplex PCR; TCRdb's copy has only in-frame clones and lacks some. The sample includes around 30,000 clones, roughly 86% of them seen just once. The chain uses TRBV7-3 and TRBJ1-1; 9 bases map to TRBD1. Sequenced material: blood. The receptor's source is a boy under 18 with severe ulcerative colitis. In nucleotides, the CDR3 is TGTGCCAGCAGCTTACGGGACAGGGATCCAGCTTTCTTT. Translated, it gives CASSLRDRDPAFF.